The entry below describes one T cell receptor beta chain. Trimming stripped 2 bases from V and 3 bases from J, with 14 bases between. The CDR3 covers 15 residues. CDR1 SGDLS and CDR2 YYNGEE come from the germline V gene. These data come from a study of PD-L1 blockade in urothelial cancer. Time point given: pretreatment peripheral blood. The cohort comprised individuals with locally advanced or metastatic urothelial carcinoma. Profiled with immunoSEQ multiplex PCR; TCRdb holds only in-frame clones, not every one. Here the sample spans tens of thousands of clones, approximately 83% being singletons. The clonotype was recovered from a man aged 55 to 69 with urothelial cancer. Material: PBMCs, obtained around atezolizumab (anti-PD-L1) treatment. The chain is built from TRBV9 and TRBJ2-5, with a possible D match to TRBD1 (5 bases). CDR3 amino acids: CASSVSVDSKETQYF. The CDR3 DNA is TGTGCCAGCAGCGTTTCGGTCGACAGTAAAGAGACCCAGTACTTC.